The 2 T cell receptor beta chains presented below share a single source sample, sequenced in a study of blood T cells in healthy people across ages. For the second PCR, which ran for about 7 to 11 cycles, a sample-barcoded 5' primer and a J-beta primer mix were used. TCRdb analysed the 5' RACE reads with MiXCR anew, one entry per CDR3 protein. The sample has about 650,000 distinct CDR3 sequences, under 65% seen once. Sequencing was performed on blood. All receptors derive from a woman of 80 years or more in good health.

Only a few counts were recorded for this clonotype. The genes are TRBV5-1 and TRBJ1-3, with D possibly being TRBD1 (5 bases). The germline V and J ends were trimmed by 6 bases and 0 bases, with 10 bases remaining between them. Germline CDR1 is SGHRS and CDR2 is YFSETQ. The CDR3 has 14 residues. The CDR3 here is CASKGVSSGNTIYF. CDR3 nucleotide sequence: TGCGCCAGCAAAGGGGTATCCTCTGGAAACACCATATATTTT.

This rearrangement joins TRBV20-1 to TRBJ1-6, with D maybe TRBD1 (5 bases). Germline V gene sequence: CDR1 DFQATT, CDR2 SNEGSKA (reference sequence). The CDR3 contains 13 residues. The CDR3 DNA is TGCAGCGCCTACCCGCAGGGAACCTCACCCCTCCACTTT. Translating gives CSAYPQGTSPLHF.